A single sample is the source of the 2 T cell receptor beta chains below, sequenced in a study of T cell clonotyping in hematopoietic cell transplantation. Sequencing was performed with immunoSEQ multiplex PCR; in TCRdb, only in-frame clones are kept and a portion is missing. The sample holds approximately 5,900 clones, approximately 91% seen once. Sequencing was performed on peripheral blood mononuclear cells, taken 100 days after allogeneic stem cell transplant. The receptors were sampled from a female patient aged 50 to 65 who had an allogeneic stem cell transplant from a related donor, so the T cells may come from the graft donor. Some clones in this sample may be carry-over from other donors' samples.

The CDR3 loop is CASSLLRGPGYTF. Here the CDR3 DNA reads TGTGCCAGCAGTCTTCTTAGGGGACCTGGCTACACCTTC. The chain has TRBV28 and TRBJ1-2; tentative D call: TRBD1 (5 bases). This CDR3 contains 13 residues. Deletions cut 5 bases from V and 7 bases from J, with 14 bases between. CDR1 is MDHEN and CDR2 is SYDVKM in the germline V gene.

J is TRBJ2-7 and V is TRBV2; 9 bases match TRBD2. V shed 6 bases and J 4 bases; nucleotides not matched to a gene: 10. Germline lookup yields CDR1 SNHLY and CDR2 FYNNEI. This CDR3 spans 15 amino acids. In nucleotides, the CDR3 is TGTGCCAGCAGAATGGGGGCTAGCGGGGCATACGAGCAGTACTTC. Its translation: CASRMGASGAYEQYF.